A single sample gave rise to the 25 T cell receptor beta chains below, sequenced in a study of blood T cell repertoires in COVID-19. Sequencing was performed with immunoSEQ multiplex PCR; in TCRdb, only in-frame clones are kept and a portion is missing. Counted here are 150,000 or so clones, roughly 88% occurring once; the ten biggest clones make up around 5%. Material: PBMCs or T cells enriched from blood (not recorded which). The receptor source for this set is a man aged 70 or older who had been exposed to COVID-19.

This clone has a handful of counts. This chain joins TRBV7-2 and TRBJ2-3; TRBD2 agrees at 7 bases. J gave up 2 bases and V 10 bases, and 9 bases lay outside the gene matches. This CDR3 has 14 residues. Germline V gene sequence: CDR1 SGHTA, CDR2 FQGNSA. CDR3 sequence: CATHGGWNTDTQYF. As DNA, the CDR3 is TGTGCCACTCACGGGGGGTGGAACACAGATACGCAGTATTTT.

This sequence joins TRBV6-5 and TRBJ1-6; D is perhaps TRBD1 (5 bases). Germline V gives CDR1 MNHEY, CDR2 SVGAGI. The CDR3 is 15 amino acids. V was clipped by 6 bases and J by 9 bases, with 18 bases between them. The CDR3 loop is CASSPPGYESSPLHF. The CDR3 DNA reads TGTGCCAGCAGCCCCCCAGGGTACGAGAGTTCACCCCTCCACTTT.

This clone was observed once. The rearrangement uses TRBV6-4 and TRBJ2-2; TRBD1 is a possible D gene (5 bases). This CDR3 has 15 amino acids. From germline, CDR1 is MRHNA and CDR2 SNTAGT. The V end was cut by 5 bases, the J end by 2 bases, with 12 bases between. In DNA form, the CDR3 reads TGTGCCAGCAGTCCAGGACATGTCAACACCGGGGAGCTGTTTTTT. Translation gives CASSPGHVNTGELFF.

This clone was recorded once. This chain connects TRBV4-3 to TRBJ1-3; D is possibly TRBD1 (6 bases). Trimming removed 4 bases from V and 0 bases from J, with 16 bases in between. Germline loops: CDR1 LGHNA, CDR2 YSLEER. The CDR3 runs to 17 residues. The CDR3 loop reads CASSPFQGSSSGNTIYF. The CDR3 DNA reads TGCGCCAGCAGCCCGTTTCAGGGGTCAAGCTCTGGAAACACCATATATTTT.

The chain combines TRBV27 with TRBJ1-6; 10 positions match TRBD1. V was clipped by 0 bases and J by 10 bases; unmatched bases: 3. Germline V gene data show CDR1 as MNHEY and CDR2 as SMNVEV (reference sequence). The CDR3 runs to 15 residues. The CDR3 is CASSLSRDRGSPLHF. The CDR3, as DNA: TGTGCCAGCAGTTTATCAAGGGACAGGGGCTCACCCCTCCACTTT.

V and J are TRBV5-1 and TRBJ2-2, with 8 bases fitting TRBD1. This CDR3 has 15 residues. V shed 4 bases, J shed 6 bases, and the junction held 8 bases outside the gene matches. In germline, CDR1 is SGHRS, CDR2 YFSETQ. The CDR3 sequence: CASSPGQGNPGELFF. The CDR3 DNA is TGCGCCAGCAGCCCCGGACAGGGAAATCCCGGGGAGCTGTTTTTT.

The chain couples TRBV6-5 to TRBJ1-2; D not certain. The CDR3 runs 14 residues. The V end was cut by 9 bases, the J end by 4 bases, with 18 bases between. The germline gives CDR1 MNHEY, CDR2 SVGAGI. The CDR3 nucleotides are TGTGCCAGTGTACCGGGAGGTATGAGCTATGGCTACACCTTC. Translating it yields CASVPGGMSYGYTF.

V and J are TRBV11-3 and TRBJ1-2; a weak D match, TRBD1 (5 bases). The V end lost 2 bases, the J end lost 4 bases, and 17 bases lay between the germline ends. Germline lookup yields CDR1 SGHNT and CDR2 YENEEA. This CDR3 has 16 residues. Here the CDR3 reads CASSLLPRDSFYGYTF. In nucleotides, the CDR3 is TGTGCCAGCAGCTTACTCCCCCGGGACTCCTTCTATGGCTACACCTTC.

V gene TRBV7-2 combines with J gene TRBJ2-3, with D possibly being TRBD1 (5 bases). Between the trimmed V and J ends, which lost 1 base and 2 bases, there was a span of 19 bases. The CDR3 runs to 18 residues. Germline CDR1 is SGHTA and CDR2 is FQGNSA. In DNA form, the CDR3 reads TGTGCCAGCAGCTTAGAACTTGTTACAGGCTCGCCCACAGATACGCAGTATTTT. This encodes CASSLELVTGSPTDTQYF.

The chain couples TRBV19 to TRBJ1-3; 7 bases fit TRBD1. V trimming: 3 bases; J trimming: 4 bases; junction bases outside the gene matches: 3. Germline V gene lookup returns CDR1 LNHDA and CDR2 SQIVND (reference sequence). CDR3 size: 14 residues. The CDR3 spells CASSMGQLGNTIYF. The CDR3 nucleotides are TGTGCCAGTAGTATGGGACAGCTAGGAAACACCATATATTTT. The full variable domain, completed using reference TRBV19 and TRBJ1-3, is DGGITQSPKYLFRKEGQNVTLSCEQNLNHDAMYWYRQDPGQGLRLIYYSQIVNDFQKGDIAEGYSVSREKKESFPLTVTSAQKNPTAFYLCASSMGQLGNTIYFGEGSWLTVV.

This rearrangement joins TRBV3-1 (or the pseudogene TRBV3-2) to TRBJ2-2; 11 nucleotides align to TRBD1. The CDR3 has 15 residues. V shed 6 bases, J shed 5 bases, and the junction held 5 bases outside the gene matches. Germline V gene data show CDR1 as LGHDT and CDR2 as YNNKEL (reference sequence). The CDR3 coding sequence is TGTGCCAGCAGTCTCCGGGACAGGGGGACCGGGGAGCTGTTTTTT. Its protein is CASSLRDRGTGELFF.

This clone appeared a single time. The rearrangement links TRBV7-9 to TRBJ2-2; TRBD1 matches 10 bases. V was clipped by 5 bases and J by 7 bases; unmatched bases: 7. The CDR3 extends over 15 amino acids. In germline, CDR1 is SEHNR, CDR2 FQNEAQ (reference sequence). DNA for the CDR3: TGTGCCAGCAGCCGGGGACAGGGGATTGTCGGGGAGCTGTTTTTT. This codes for CASSRGQGIVGELFF.

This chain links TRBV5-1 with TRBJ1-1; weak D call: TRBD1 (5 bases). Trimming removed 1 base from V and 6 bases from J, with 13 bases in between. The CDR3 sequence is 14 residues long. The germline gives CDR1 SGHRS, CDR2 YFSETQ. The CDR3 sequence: CASSLSQGSSEAFF. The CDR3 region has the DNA TGCGCCAGCAGCTTGAGCCAGGGATCCTCTGAAGCTTTCTTT.

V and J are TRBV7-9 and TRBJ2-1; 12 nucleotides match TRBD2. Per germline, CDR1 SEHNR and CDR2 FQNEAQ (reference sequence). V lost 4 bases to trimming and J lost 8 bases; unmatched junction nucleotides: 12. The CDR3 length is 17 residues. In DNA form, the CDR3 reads TGTGCCAGCAGCTCCCCCCCTTCTAGCGGGGGGGCGGATGAGCAGTTCTTC. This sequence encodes CASSSPPSSGGADEQFF. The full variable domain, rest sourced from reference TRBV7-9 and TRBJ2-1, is DTGVSQNPRHKITKRGQNVTFRCDPISEHNRLYWYRQTLGQGPEFLTYFQNEAQLEKSRLLSDRFSAERPKGSFSTLEIQRTEQGDSAMYLCASSSPPSSGGADEQFFGPGTRLTVL.

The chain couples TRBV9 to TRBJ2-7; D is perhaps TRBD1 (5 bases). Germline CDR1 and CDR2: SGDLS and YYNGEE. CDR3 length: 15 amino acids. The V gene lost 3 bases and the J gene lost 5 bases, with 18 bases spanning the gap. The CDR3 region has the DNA TGTGCCAGCAGCGGGACCCCGGGCAGGGATGACGAGCAGTACTTC. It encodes CASSGTPGRDDEQYF.

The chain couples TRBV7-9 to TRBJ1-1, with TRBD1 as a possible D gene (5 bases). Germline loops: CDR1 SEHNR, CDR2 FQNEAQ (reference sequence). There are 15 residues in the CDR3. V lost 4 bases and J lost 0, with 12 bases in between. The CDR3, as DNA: TGTGCCAGCAGCTCTTCCGGGACTTTGAACACTGAAGCTTTCTTT. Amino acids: CASSSSGTLNTEAFF.

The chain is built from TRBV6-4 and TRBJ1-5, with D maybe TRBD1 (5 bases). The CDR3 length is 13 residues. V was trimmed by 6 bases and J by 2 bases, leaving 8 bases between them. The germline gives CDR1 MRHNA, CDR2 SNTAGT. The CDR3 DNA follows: TGTGCCAGCAGCAGGGAGGGCAATCAGCCCCAGCATTTT. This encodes CASSREGNQPQHF.

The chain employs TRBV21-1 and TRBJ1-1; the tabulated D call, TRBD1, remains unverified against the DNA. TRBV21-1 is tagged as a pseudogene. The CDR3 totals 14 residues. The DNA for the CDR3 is TGTGCCAGCAGCCACAGGGGACAGAACACTGAAGCTTTCTTT. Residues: CASSHRGQNTEAFF.

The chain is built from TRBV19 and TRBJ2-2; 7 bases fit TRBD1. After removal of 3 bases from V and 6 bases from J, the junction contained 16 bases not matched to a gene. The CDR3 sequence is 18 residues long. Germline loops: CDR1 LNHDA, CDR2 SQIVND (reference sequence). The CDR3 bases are TGTGCCAGTAGTATGTGGGCAGGGGGTTTGGTTTTTGCCGGGGAGCTGTTTTTT. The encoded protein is CASSMWAGGLVFAGELFF.

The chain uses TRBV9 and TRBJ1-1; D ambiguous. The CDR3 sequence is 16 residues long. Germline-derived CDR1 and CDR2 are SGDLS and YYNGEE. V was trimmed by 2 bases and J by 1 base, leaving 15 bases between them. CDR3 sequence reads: CASSVDPGRGNTEAFF. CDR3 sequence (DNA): TGTGCCAGCAGCGTGGACCCCGGACGGGGGAACACTGAAGCTTTCTTT.

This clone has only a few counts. The CDR3 region is CASSLSGGQVSDQPQHF. The CDR3 DNA sequence: TGTGCCAGCAGTTTAAGTGGAGGACAGGTCTCTGATCAGCCCCAGCATTTT. This chain uses TRBV28 with TRBJ1-5; 7 bases are a match to TRBD1. Trimming cost V 2 bases and J 5 bases; bases outside gene matches: 12. Germline V CDR1 and CDR2: MDHEN, SYDVKM. This CDR3 spans 17 amino acids. The full variable domain, with the rest looked up from reference TRBV28 and TRBJ1-5, is DVKVTQSSRYLVKRTGEKVFLECVQDMDHENMFWYRQDPGLGLRLIYFSYDVKMKEKGDIPEGYSVSREKKERFSLILESASTNQTSMYLCASSLSGGQVSDQPQHFGDGTRLSIL.

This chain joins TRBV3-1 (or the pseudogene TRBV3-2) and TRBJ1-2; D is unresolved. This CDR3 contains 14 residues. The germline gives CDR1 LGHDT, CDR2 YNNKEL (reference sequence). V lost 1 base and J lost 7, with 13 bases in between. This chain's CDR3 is CASSQGTLGSGYTF. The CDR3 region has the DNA TGTGCCAGCAGCCAAGGCACCCTCGGGAGTGGCTACACCTTC.

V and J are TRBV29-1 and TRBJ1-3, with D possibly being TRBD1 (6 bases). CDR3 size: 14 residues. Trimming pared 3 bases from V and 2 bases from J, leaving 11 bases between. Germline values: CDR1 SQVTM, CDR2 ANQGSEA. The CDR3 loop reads CSVDKSGAGNTIYF. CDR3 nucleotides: TGCAGCGTTGATAAATCAGGGGCTGGAAACACCATATATTTT. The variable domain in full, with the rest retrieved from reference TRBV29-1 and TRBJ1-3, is SAVISQKPSRDICQRGTSLTIQCQVDSQVTMMFWYRQQPGQSLTLIATANQGSEATYESGFVIDKFPISRPNLTFSTLTVSNMSPEDSSIYLCSVDKSGAGNTIYFGEGSWLTVV.

The DNA of the CDR3 is TGTGCCACCAGTGATTTGGACAGAGTACACTCTGGAAACACCATATATTTT. Amino acid sequence: CATSDLDRVHSGNTIYF. The chain employs TRBV24-1 and TRBJ1-3; D may be TRBD1 (5 bases). The CDR3 loop spans 17 amino acids. In germline, CDR1 is KGHDR, CDR2 SFDVKD. Trimming removed 0 bases at V and 0 bases at J, with 11 bases between.

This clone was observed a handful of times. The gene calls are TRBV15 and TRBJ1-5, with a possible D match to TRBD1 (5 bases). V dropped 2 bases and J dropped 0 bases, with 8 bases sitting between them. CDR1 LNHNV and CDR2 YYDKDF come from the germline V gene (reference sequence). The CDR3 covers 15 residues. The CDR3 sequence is CATSRPGLSNQPQHF. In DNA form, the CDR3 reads TGTGCCACCAGCAGACCGGGACTTAGCAATCAGCCCCAGCATTTT.